Below, 8 T cell receptor beta chains from the same sample are listed, as sequenced in a study of cytomegalovirus exposure and HLA in healthy donors. PCR employed 60 Vbeta and 13 Jbeta primers. Clones were read by immunoSEQ multiplex PCR, and TCRdb kept only the in-frame ones, dropping some. The data show 210,000 or so clones, with about 89% seen just once and less than 1.2% held by the top ten. What was sequenced was PBMCs. The receptors here all came from a woman between 18 and 29 years old in good health and CMV-seronegative.

The chain couples TRBV27 to TRBJ1-3; TRBD1 aligns across 7 bases. CDR1 is MNHEY, CDR2 SMNVEV, per germline (reference sequence). The CDR3 is 15 amino acids. V shed 6 bases, J shed 4 bases, and the junction held 9 bases outside the gene matches. CDR3: CASSPASTGGNTIYF. In DNA form, the CDR3 reads TGTGCCAGCAGCCCCGCCTCGACAGGGGGAAACACCATATATTTT.

This chain joins TRBV2 and TRBJ1-5; 7 bases are shared with TRBD1. Per germline, CDR1 SNHLY and CDR2 FYNNEI. The CDR3 contains 14 residues. The trim removed 4 bases at V and 9 bases at J, leaving 9 bases unmatched. This CDR3 reads CASSARQGRRPQHF. CDR3 bases: TGTGCCAGCAGTGCTAGACAGGGTAGGCGGCCCCAGCATTTT.

The chain combines TRBV30 with TRBJ1-2, with D possibly matching TRBD1 (6 bases). Germline V CDR1 and CDR2: GTSNPN, SVGIG (reference sequence). This CDR3 is 15 amino acids long. Deletions cut 1 base from V and 0 bases from J, with 12 bases between. The CDR3 protein is CAWSGTGQANYGYTF. The CDR3 DNA reads as TGTGCCTGGAGTGGAACAGGGCAAGCTAACTATGGCTACACCTTC.

The chain carries TRBV27 and TRBJ2-7; D gene unclear. Germline CDR1 MNHEY, CDR2 SMNVEV (reference sequence). This CDR3 is 14 amino acids long. V lost 6 bases, J lost 1 base, and 13 bases lay in between. The CDR3 coding sequence is TGTGCCAGCAGCCTCAACCCAGGTTCCTACGAGCAGTACTTC. Translating it yields CASSLNPGSYEQYF.

In DNA, the CDR3 is TGCGCCAGCAGCCAAGATCTTACAGCACTAGCCAAAAACATTCAGTACTTC. Translation gives CASSQDLTALAKNIQYF. The gene calls are TRBV4-3 and TRBJ2-4, with D unclear. The V gene lost 0 bases and the J gene lost 0 bases, with 12 bases spanning the gap. In germline, CDR1 is LGHNA, CDR2 YSLEER. The CDR3 covers 17 residues.

This sequence joins TRBV28 and TRBJ1-6, with 9 nucleotides matching TRBD1. The CDR3 is 15 amino acids. CDR1 is MDHEN, CDR2 SYDVKM, per germline. With 5 bases clipped from V and 7 bases from J, the junction kept 6 bases outside the gene matches. CDR3 in amino acids: CASSPWGQGNSPLHF. The CDR3 DNA is TGTGCCAGCAGTCCGTGGGGACAGGGAAATTCACCCCTCCACTTT.

This sequence joins TRBV6-1 and TRBJ2-7; 7 positions match TRBD2. The length of the CDR3 is 13 residues. Germline CDR1 reads MNHNS; CDR2 reads SASEGT. Trimming took 10 bases from V and 6 from J; bases not matched to a gene: 12. The CDR3: CATQAGLVSEQYF. The DNA of the CDR3 is TGTGCCACCCAGGCTGGACTAGTGAGCGAGCAGTACTTC.

The chain joins TRBV6-6 to TRBJ2-1; D remains ambiguous. Trimming took 0 bases from V and 6 from J, leaving 15 bases between them. The CDR3 runs to 16 residues. The V gene's germline CDR1 is MNHNY and CDR2 SVGAGI (reference sequence). This CDR3 is CASSYSRQTLPNEQFF. The DNA for the CDR3 is TGTGCCAGCAGTTACTCGAGACAAACCCTACCCAATGAGCAGTTCTTC.